This T cell receptor beta chain is drawn from a study of blood T cell repertoires in COVID-19. Study information: Sites across the United States, Italy and Spain contributed samples from acute and convalescent COVID-19. T cells, B-cell-depleted T cells, or PBMCs supplied cDNA or gDNA.

The CDR3 is made up of 15 amino acids. Germline-derived CDR1 and CDR2 are LGHNT and FRNRAP. V was cut by 2 bases and J by 8 bases, with 16 bases left in between. The repertoire was sequenced with immunoSEQ multiplex PCR; TCRdb's copy has only in-frame clones and lacks some. The table has over 85,000 clones, roughly 88% seen once. The V gene is TRBV12-5, the J gene TRBJ2-1; a weak D match, TRBD2 (5 bases). The clonotype originates from a woman aged 80 or older with COVID-19, enrolled during active disease. Specimen: peripheral blood. Here the CDR3 reads CASGLSPAASDEQFF. CDR3 DNA: TGTGCTAGTGGTTTGAGCCCAGCGGCATCGGATGAGCAGTTCTTC.